This record concerns one T cell receptor (beta chain) sequence. Its antigen is not yet known. Per-base qualities were not stored, and no clone one base away is much larger. The donors belonged to the validation cohort of about 120 subjects, which was separate from the approximately 700-subject first cohort. These data come from a study of cytomegalovirus exposure and HLA in healthy donors (dated by TCRdb to 2016 to 2017). About the study as a whole: According to a later analysis, the 120 or so validation repertoires were produced on the same platform as the 666 repertoires of the first cohort. To predict cytomegalovirus infection status, the study combined high-throughput TCR immunosequencing, statistical association of individual TCRs with disease status, and machine learning. Besides the first cohort of hundreds of subjects, a separate validation cohort made up of 120 different subjects was used. The study aimed to test whether signatures of past pathogen exposure could be identified by cataloging public T cell receptors. Findings and caveats that apply to the study as a whole: The validation cohort had no HLA typing available for a later analysis, so co-occurrence within that cohort was assessed over all 120 or so repertoires. Most TCR sequences were observed very rarely across donors, whereas some public TCRs were present in many individuals. The classifier was reported to diagnose cytomegalovirus status with high specificity and sensitivity in both the original cohort and the validation cohort. A few of the identified cytomegalovirus-associated TCR beta chains were confirmed in vitro to be specific for cytomegalovirus antigens. The authors suggested that the approach could potentially be extended to other disease states and immunological phenotypes. Subsequent analysis determined that TCRs grouped into clusters in the first cohort also showed a tendency toward co-occurrence across the 120 or so validation repertoires, and 94% of cluster scores exceeded 0. The study gave a list of over 150 TCR beta chains associated with cytomegalovirus.

Library generation was performed with the immunoSEQ multiplex PCR assay. Per the original workflow: A statistical classification framework was built for diagnosing cytomegalovirus status from the catalog of TCR beta chain sequences. TCRdb retrieved this table from immuneACCESS and kept in-frame rearrangements only. Not all clones are present; in checked studies, unresolved V genes account for under half, and no reason is known for the remainder. The V and J calls and the clone size are those of that table, but D and trimming were determined from the DNA. The sample data list 150,000 or so clones, and roughly 86% of these were observed just once. Approximately 2.5% of the sample belongs to the ten largest clones. The CDR3 holds 16 amino acids from the cysteine to the phenylalanine. CDR3 DNA is the only sequence kept; it has 48 bases, read in frame from the first base. V drops 2 bases and J drops 0 bases, leaving 11 bases in between. The germline V gene encodes CDR1 SEHNR and CDR2 FQNEAQ (reference sequence).

The TCR comes from a man between 18 and 35 years old in good health and CMV-seropositive. The V and J genes are TRBV7-9 and TRBJ2-1, with TRBD2 perhaps the D gene, on 5 matching bases. Sequenced input: PBMCs. The CDR3 loop reads CASSLSPGTSYNEQFF. At the DNA level, the sequence is TGTGCCAGCAGCTTATCCCCGGGAACCTCCTACAATGAGCAGTTCTTC.